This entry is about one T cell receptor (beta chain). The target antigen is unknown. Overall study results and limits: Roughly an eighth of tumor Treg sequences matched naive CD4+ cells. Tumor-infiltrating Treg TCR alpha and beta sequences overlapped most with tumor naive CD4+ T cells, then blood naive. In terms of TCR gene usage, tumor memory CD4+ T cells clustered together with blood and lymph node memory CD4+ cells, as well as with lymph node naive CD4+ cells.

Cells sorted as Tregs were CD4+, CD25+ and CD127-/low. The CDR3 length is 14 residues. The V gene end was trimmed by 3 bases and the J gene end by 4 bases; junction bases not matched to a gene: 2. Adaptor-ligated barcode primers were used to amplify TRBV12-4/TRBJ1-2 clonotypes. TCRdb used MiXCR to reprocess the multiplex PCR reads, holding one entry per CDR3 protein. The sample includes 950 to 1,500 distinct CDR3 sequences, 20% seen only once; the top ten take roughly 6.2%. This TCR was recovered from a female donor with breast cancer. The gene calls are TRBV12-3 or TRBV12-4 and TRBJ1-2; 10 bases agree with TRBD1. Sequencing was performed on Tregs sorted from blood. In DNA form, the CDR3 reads TGTGCCAGCAGTTTCGGGACAGGGGCCTATGGCTACACCTTC. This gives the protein CASSFGTGAYGYTF.